Listed below are T cell receptor beta chains from one sample, sequenced in a study of T cell responses to AZD1222 COVID-19 vaccine. The table came from immunoSEQ multiplex PCR; TCRdb's copy has only in-frame clones and leaves some out. The repertoire holds 70,000 to 95,000 clones, approximately 90% seen once, with around a tenth in the top ten. The sample was peripheral blood, taken 28 days after the second AZD1222 dose. The receptors were gathered from an adult who received the AZD1222 COVID-19 vaccine. The CDR3 runs from the conserved cysteine through the conserved F or W. Fields, in order: D gene, V gene, J gene, clone size, CDR3 DNA, CDR3 protein. D genes are given only for firm matches. Expanded clones get a size class; other rows say once, few or many, or leave the size out.

>NA|TRBV6-4|TRBJ1-1|medium-sized
TGTGCCAGCAGTGACGGGGGGGAAGGAACTGAAGCTTTCTTT
CASSDGGEGTEAFF
>TRBD1|TRBV9|TRBJ1-2|NA
TGTGCCAGCAGCGTAGCCCCTTCGGCCGGGACAGCGTATAACTATGGCTACACCTTC
CASSVAPSAGTAYNYGYTF
>TRBD1|TRBV5-1|TRBJ2-5|once
TGCGCCAGCAGCACCGGGACAGGGGACCAAGAGACCCAGTACTTC
CASSTGTGDQETQYF
>NA|TRBV11-2|TRBJ1-2|NA
TGTGCCAGCAGCCCCTGGACAGCTACTAACTATGGCTACACCTTC
CASSPWTATNYGYTF
>NA|TRBV6-1|TRBJ2-1|NA
TGTGCCAGCAGTGAAGGTGGGTCCTACAATGAGCAGTTCTTC
CASSEGGSYNEQFF
>TRBD1|TRBV6-5|TRBJ1-3|once
TGTGCCAGCAGCGTCGACAGGGAGACTGGAAACACCATATATTTT
CASSVDRETGNTIYF
>NA|TRBV21-1|TRBJ2-5|NA
TGTGCCAGCAGCAAAAGGGCGGGAGGTAACCAAGAGACCCAGTACTTC
CASSKRAGGNQETQYF
>NA|TRBV3-1/TRBV3-2|TRBJ1-4|NA
TGTGCCAGCAGCCAGAACTCCGGGACCGCAGAAAAACTGTTTTTT
CASSQNSGTAEKLFF
>NA|TRBV27|TRBJ2-7|NA
TGTGCCAGCAGTTCATCGACAGGTCCGATCTCCTACGAGCAGTACTTC
CASSSSTGPISYEQYF
>NA|TRBV19|TRBJ1-1|NA
TGTGCCAGTAGTAACGGACGAAAGGGGGGTTTCATGAACACTGAAGCTTTCTTT
CASSNGRKGGFMNTEAFF
>NA|TRBV25-1|TRBJ2-5|NA
TGTGCCAGCAGTGAATTGATGGTATCGGGGACCCAGTACTTC
CASSELMVSGTQYF
>NA|TRBV7-3|TRBJ2-1|few
TGTGCCAGCAGCTTAAGTTCAGGGAGACAGAAGTTCTTC
CASSLSSGRQKFF
>NA|TRBV27|TRBJ1-1|NA
TGTGCCAGCAGTTTGTTTCGAGGGAGTATGAACACTGAAGCTTTCTTT
CASSLFRGSMNTEAFF
>TRBD1|TRBV19|TRBJ1-5|NA
TGTGCCAGTAGTACCCGGGACAGGGGTAGCAATCAGCCCCAGCATTTT
CASSTRDRGSNQPQHF
>TRBD1|TRBV10-3|TRBJ2-7|NA
TGTGCCATCCAGGGACAGACGAGCTCCTACGAGCAGTACTTC
CAIQGQTSSYEQYF
>NA|TRBV25-1|TRBJ1-1|once
TGTGCCAGCAGTGGGTCAGGGATTCGGGGGTTGAACACTGAAGCTTTCTTT
CASSGSGIRGLNTEAFF